A selection of T cell receptor beta chains follows, all from one sample in a study of cytomegalovirus exposure and HLA in healthy donors. Profiled with immunoSEQ multiplex PCR; TCRdb holds only in-frame clones, not every one. The repertoire has roughly 150,000 clones, just under 80% of them found once; the top ten carry 1.3%. Sequenced input: PBMCs. Receptors were obtained from a man aged 25 to 40 in good health and CMV-seronegative. CDR3s include the opening cysteine and the closing phenylalanine or tryptophan. D genes are given only for firm matches. The size entry is marked missing in some rows and otherwise reads once, few, many or a size class.

D gene	clone size	V gene	J gene	CDR3 length	CDR3 DNA	CDR3 protein
TRBD1	.	TRBV29-1	TRBJ2-3	14	TGCAGCGTCCGTCGGACAGGGGGGACAGATACGCAGTATTTT	CSVRRTGGTDTQYF
TRBD2	.	TRBV18	TRBJ2-2	15	TGTGCCACCAAGAATACTAGCGGACGCTCCGGGGAGCTGTTTTTT	CATKNTSGRSGELFF
TRBD1	.	TRBV6-5	TRBJ1-2	16	TGTGCCAGCAGTTACTCGAGGGACAGGCCTGCTGGAGGCTACACCTTC	CASSYSRDRPAGGYTF
.	.	TRBV11-2	TRBJ2-7	14	TGTGCCAGCAGCTTGTGGACAGCCCCCTACGAGCAGTACTTC	CASSLWTAPYEQYF
.	few	TRBV5-6	TRBJ2-3	13	TGTGCCAGCAGCCAAAGCTTGACAGATACGCAGTATTTT	CASSQSLTDTQYF
TRBD1	.	TRBV9	TRBJ1-1	15	TGTGCCAGCACCGCAACCTCGACAGGGAGCACTGAAGCTTTCTTT	CASTATSTGSTEAFF
TRBD1	.	TRBV10-3	TRBJ1-5	16	TGTGCCATCAGTGATGGGACAGCCCTGGGGAATCAGCCCCAGCATTTT	CAISDGTALGNQPQHF
.	.	TRBV6-5	TRBJ2-3	15	TGTGCCAGCAGTTACAACGGGGGAAACACAGATACGCAGTATTTT	CASSYNGGNTDTQYF
.	.	TRBV9	TRBJ1-1	13	TGTGCCAGCAGCGTAGAATTGGGGAGTGAAGCTTTCTTT	CASSVELGSEAFF
TRBD2	.	TRBV7-2	TRBJ2-1	14	TGTGCCAGCAGCCCGAGACTAGCGGAGAATGAGCAGTTCTTC	CASSPRLAENEQFF
.	.	TRBV11-1	TRBJ2-3	13	TGTGCCAGCAGCTTCCTGAGCACAGATACGCAGTATTTT	CASSFLSTDTQYF
.	.	TRBV7-6	TRBJ1-3	16	TGTGCCAGCAGCTTAGCGATAGGGGGCTCTGGAAACACCATATATTTT	CASSLAIGGSGNTIYF
.	.	TRBV19	TRBJ2-7	15	TGTGCCAGTAGTAACCGCCGGGACATTTTTTACGAGCAGTACTTC	CASSNRRDIFYEQYF
.	.	TRBV11-2	TRBJ1-2	14	TGTGCCAGCAGCAAAGGGGGTCGTTCATATGGCTACACCTTC	CASSKGGRSYGYTF
.	.	TRBV9	TRBJ2-2	14	TGTGCCAGCAGCACAGGGATACACACCGGGGAGCTGTTTTTT	CASSTGIHTGELFF